This T cell receptor (beta chain) is drawn from a study of blood T cells in healthy people across ages. Study-level information: Per two T cells, template switching captured roughly one barcoded beta molecule.

This CDR3 has 15 residues. CDR1 and CDR2 from the germline V gene are SGHRS and YFSETQ. Trimming took 0 bases from V and 4 from J, leaving 8 bases between them. With a J-beta primer mix and a sample-barcoded 5' primer, a second PCR ran 7 to 11 cycles. TCRdb itself ran the 5' RACE reads through MiXCR, one entry per CDR3 protein. The sample records approximately 400,000 distinct CDR3 sequences, 45% to 60% being singletons. Points from the study as a whole: Greater diversity and more naive CD4+ cells were seen in long-lived donors than in aged donors.

A word on this clonotype: Its antigen is not identified.

V gene TRBV5-1 combines with J gene TRBJ2-6; D possibly matches TRBD1 or TRBD2 (5 bases each). Input material: blood. This TCR was sampled from a man aged 55 to 70 in good health. The CDR3 nucleotides are TGCGCCAGCAGCTTGGACGGGGCCGGGGCCAACGTCCTGACTTTC. As protein: CASSLDGAGANVLTF.